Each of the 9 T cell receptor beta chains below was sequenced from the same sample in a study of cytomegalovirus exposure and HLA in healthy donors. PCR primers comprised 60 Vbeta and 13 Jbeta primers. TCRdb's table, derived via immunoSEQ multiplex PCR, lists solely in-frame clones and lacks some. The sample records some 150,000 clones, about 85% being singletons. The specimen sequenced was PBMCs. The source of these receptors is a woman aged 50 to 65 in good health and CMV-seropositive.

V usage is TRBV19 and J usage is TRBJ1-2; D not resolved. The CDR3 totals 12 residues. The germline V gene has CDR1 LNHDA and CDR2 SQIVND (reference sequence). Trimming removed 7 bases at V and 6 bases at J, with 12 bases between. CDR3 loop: CASNSLGNGYTF. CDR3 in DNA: TGTGCCAGTAATTCTCTCGGGAATGGCTACACCTTC.

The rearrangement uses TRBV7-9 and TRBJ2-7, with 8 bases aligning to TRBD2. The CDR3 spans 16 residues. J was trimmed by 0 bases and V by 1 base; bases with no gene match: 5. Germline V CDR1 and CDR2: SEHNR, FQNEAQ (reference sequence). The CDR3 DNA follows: TGTGCCAGCAGCTTAGATGGAGCGGGGGTCTCCTACGAGCAGTACTTC. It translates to CASSLDGAGVSYEQYF. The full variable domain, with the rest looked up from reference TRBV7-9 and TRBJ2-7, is DTGVSQNPRHKITKRGQNVTFRCDPISEHNRLYWYRQTLGQGPEFLTYFQNEAQLEKSRLLSDRFSAERPKGSFSTLEIQRTEQGDSAMYLCASSLDGAGVSYEQYFGPGTRLTVT.

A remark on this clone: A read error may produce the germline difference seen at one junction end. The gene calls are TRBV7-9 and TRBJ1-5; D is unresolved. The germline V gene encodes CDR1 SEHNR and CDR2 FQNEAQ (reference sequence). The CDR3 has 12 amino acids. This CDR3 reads CSSSFPNQPQHF. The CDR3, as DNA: TGTTCCAGCAGCTTCCCAAATCAGCCCCAGCATTTT.

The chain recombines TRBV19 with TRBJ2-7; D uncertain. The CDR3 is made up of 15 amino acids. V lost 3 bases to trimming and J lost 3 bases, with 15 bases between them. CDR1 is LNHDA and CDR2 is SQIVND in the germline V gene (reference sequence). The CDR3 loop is CASSIGRGLRYEQYF. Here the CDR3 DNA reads TGTGCCAGTAGTATTGGCCGAGGCCTCCGCTACGAGCAGTACTTC.

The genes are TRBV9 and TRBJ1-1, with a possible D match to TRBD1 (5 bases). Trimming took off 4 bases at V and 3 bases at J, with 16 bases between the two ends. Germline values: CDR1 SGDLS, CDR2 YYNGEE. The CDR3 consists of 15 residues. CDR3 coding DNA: TGTGCCAGCAGCAAGGGAGGGGCCGTTCACACTGAAGCTTTCTTT. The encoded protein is CASSKGGAVHTEAFF.

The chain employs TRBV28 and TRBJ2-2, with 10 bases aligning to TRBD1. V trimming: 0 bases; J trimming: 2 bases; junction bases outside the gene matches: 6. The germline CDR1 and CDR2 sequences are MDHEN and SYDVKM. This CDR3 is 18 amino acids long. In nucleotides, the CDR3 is TGTGCCAGCAGTTTATGGGTGACAGGGGGCAGTAACACCGGGGAGCTGTTTTTT. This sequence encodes CASSLWVTGGSNTGELFF.

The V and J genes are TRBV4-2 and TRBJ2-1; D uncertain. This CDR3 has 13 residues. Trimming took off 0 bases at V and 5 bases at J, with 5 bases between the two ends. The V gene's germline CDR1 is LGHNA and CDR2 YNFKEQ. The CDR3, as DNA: TGTGCCAGCAGCCAAGATTCAGACAATGAGCAGTTCTTC. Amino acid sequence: CASSQDSDNEQFF.

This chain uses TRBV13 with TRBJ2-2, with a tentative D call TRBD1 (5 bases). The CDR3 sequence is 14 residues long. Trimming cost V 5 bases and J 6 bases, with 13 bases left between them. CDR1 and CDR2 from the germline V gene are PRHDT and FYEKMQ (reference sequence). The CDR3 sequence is CASSQQVASGELFF. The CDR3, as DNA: TGTGCCAGCAGCCAACAGGTGGCGTCCGGGGAGCTGTTTTTT.

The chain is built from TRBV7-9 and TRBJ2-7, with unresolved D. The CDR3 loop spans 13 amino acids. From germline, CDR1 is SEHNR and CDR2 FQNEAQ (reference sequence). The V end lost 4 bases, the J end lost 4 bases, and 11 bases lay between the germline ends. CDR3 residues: CASSSPEEYEQYF. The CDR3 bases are TGTGCCAGCAGCTCCCCCGAGGAATACGAGCAGTACTTC.